This is a list of T cell receptor beta chains from one sample in a study of breast tumors, draining lymph nodes, adjacent tissues. MiXCR, run by TCRdb on the multiplex PCR reads, gives a single entry per CDR3 protein. The table lists about 110,000 distinct CDR3 sequences, around 30% of them singletons. Specimen: axillary lymph node tissue. Receptors were obtained from a female donor with breast cancer. Some clones in this sample may be carry-over from other donors' samples. Both conserved end residues are part of each CDR3. D genes are given only for firm matches. For some rows the clone size is stated as once, few or many, or as a class when expanded; others skip it.

J | V | size | D | DNA | CDR3
TRBJ1-4 | TRBV6-9 | many | - | TGTGCCAGCAGTTATACAGCAGGGCCCTCAACTAATGAAAAACTGTTTTTT | CASSYTAGPSTNEKLFF
TRBJ2-1 | TRBV5-1 | many | - | TGCGCCAGCAGCCGAGAATTCTACAGGGGGGGGACCCAGCAGTTCTTC | CASSREFYRGGTQQFF
TRBJ2-7 | TRBV20-1 | many | - | TGCAGTGCCAGAGACAAGCCCTACGAGCAGTACTTC | CSARDKPYEQYF
TRBJ1-3 | TRBV2 | - | - | TGTGCCAGCAGTGAATCCGGACAGGGAAACACCATATATTTT | CASSESGQGNTIYF
TRBJ2-1 | TRBV15 | few | TRBD1 | TGTGCCACCAGCAGAGATCCTCGGATAGGGACAGGGAGGGGAGGTGAGCAGTTCTTC | CATSRDPRIGTGRGGEQFF
TRBJ2-1 | TRBV24-1 | - | - | TGTGCCACCAGTGATTTCAGGGACGGTCGCTACAATGAGCGGTTCTTC | CATSDFRDGRYNERFF
TRBJ1-3 | TRBV20-1 | many | - | TGCAGTGCTAGAGAGCCCTCCCCTTTCAGCTCTGGAAACACCATATATTTT | CSAREPSPFSSGNTIYF
TRBJ2-5 | TRBV19 | many | TRBD2 | TGTGCCAGTAGTATAGGACTAGCCGGTGCATATGAGACCCAGTACTTC | CASSIGLAGAYETQYF
TRBJ2-5 | TRBV5-1 | many | TRBD2 | TGCGCCAGCAGCCCGACGACTAGCGGGGGGACCCAGTACTTC | CASSPTTSGGTQYF
TRBJ2-3 | TRBV6-5 | many | TRBD2 | TGTGCCAGCAGTTACTCGATCCGGGGGGGGCAGTATTTT | CASSYSIRGGQYF
TRBJ2-1 | TRBV29-1 | - | TRBD1 | TGCAGCGTTGTGAGAGACAGGGTAAAAGTTCATAATGAGCAGTTCTTC | CSVVRDRVKVHNEQFF
TRBJ2-7 | TRBV7-9 | - | - | TGTGCCTCCATCGGGAGCTCCTACGAGCAGTACTTC | CASIGSSYEQYF
TRBJ1-5 | TRBV7-8 | many | - | TGTGCCAGCAGTACAGGTTCTTTAAGTAGCAATCAGCCCCAGCATTTT | CASSTGSLSSNQPQHF
TRBJ2-3 | TRBV7-3 | many | TRBD2 | TGTGCCAGCAGCCCCGCTAGCGGCCCCACAGATACGCAGTATTTT | CASSPASGPTDTQYF
TRBJ1-1 | TRBV12-3/TRBV12-4 | few | TRBD1 | TGTGCCAGCAGTGCCGACAGGGGCGTTGAAGCTTTCTTT | CASSADRGVEAFF
TRBJ1-5 | TRBV20-1 | - | TRBD1 | TGCAGTGCTCCAGACAGGGCGCCAAATCAGCCCCAGCATTTT | CSAPDRAPNQPQHF
TRBJ2-5 | TRBV18 | many | - | TGTGCCAGCTCACCTACCACGGGTGAGACCCAGTACTTC | CASSPTTGETQYF
TRBJ2-1 | TRBV6-5 | many | TRBD1 | TGTGCCAGCAGTTACCGTCGGTCAGGGGGAGCTTACAATGAGCAGTTCTTC | CASSYRRSGGAYNEQFF
TRBJ1-2 | TRBV6-5 | many | - | TGTGCCAGCAGTCTCCGGGAGACTAACTATGGCTACACCTTC | CASSLRETNYGYTF
TRBJ1-2 | TRBV7-9 | - | TRBD1 | TGTGCCAGCAGCAATAGATCCCCCAGGGACAGGGGCTACCCCTTC | CASSNRSPRDRGYPF
TRBJ2-3 | TRBV20-1 | - | - | TGCAGTGCTAGAGATCTTGCGGGGGCTAGCACAGATACGCAGTATTTT | CSARDLAGASTDTQYF
TRBJ1-3 | TRBV6-1 | - | - | TGTGCCAGCAGTGGGACTAGCGGGAGCTCTGGAAACACCATATATTTT | CASSGTSGSSGNTIYF
TRBJ2-7 | TRBV27 | many | TRBD1 | TGTGCCAGCAGTTTAAAGACGGGACAGGCGTTCTACGAGCAGTACTTC | CASSLKTGQAFYEQYF
TRBJ1-2 | TRBV19 | - | TRBD1 | TGTGCCAGTAGATGGGGGACAGCGGGCTACACCTTC | CASRWGTAGYTF
TRBJ1-2 | TRBV27 | many | - | TGTGCCAGCAGTCTCATGTCCTCGACAGGCTACACCTTC | CASSLMSSTGYTF
TRBJ2-2 | TRBV5-6 | many | - | TGTGCCAGCAGCTTGGCTAGGGGGGGGCCCGGGGAGCTGTTTTTT | CASSLARGGPGELFF
TRBJ1-1 | TRBV12-5 | - | - | TGTGCTAGTGGCAGACAGGAGTACACTGAAGCTTTCTTT | CASGRQEYTEAFF
TRBJ1-4 | TRBV27 | - | - | TGTGCCAGCAGTCCGTTGTTTGGGGGGAGGGAAAAACTGTTTTTT | CASSPLFGGREKLFF
TRBJ2-2 | TRBV18 | many | TRBD1 | TGTGCCAGCTCACGGACAGGGAACACCGGGGAGCTGTTTTTT | CASSRTGNTGELFF
TRBJ2-3 | TRBV3-1 | many | - | TGTGCCAGCAGCCAACCTAGGGGCAGGGGGGGGATCACAGATACGCAGTATTTT | CASSQPRGRGGITDTQYF
TRBJ1-6 | TRBV3-1 | many | - | TGTGCCAGCAGCCAAGGCGGCCGCTTCCGATTTACTCCTAATTCACCCCTCCACTTT | CASSQGGRFRFTPNSPLHF
TRBJ2-1 | TRBV25-1 | many | TRBD2 | TGTGCCAGCAGTGAATTTGGCGGGGGGGCAAATGAGCAGTTCTTC | CASSEFGGGANEQFF
TRBJ2-2 | TRBV2 | many | - | TGTGCCAGCAAAGTATCGGGAGACACCGGGGAGCTGTTTTTT | CASKVSGDTGELFF
TRBJ2-1 | TRBV6-5 | many | - | TGTGCCAGCAGTTACTCGGAATACAATGAGCAGTTCTTC | CASSYSEYNEQFF
TRBJ1-5 | TRBV15 | many | - | TGTGCCACCAGCAGAGTAGGCCCCAATCAGCCCCAGCATTTT | CATSRVGPNQPQHF
TRBJ1-6 | TRBV3-1 | many | - | TGTGCCAGCAGCCAAAAGCTTAATTCACCCCTCCACTTT | CASSQKLNSPLHF
TRBJ2-6 | TRBV19 | many | - | TGTGCCAGTAGTATTTCAGGGACTTACCGCTCTGGGGCCAACGTCCTGACTTTC | CASSISGTYRSGANVLTF
TRBJ1-6 | TRBV30 | many | - | TGTGCCTGGAGTCAAAGGACAGCCAATTCACCCCTCCACTTT | CAWSQRTANSPLHF
TRBJ2-5 | TRBV5-1 | many | - | TGCGCCAGCAGCGTGGAAGAGACCCAGTACTTC | CASSVEETQYF
TRBJ2-5 | TRBV30 | many | - | TGTGCCTGGACCCTTCCGGGCCGACTGGAGACCCAGTACTTC | CAWTLPGRLETQYF
TRBJ2-7 | TRBV11-2 | many | TRBD2 | TGTGCCAGCAGCTTAGATACTAGCGTTAGCTCCTACGAGCAGTACTTC | CASSLDTSVSSYEQYF
TRBJ1-4 | TRBV11-2 | many | - | TGTGCCAGCAGCCCACCCGTACAAGGAACGAATGAAAAACTGTTTTTT | CASSPPVQGTNEKLFF
TRBJ2-7 | TRBV6-6 | many | - | TGTGCCAGCAGTCACGCAGCCCTCTACGAGCAGTACTTC | CASSHAALYEQYF
TRBJ2-2 | TRBV4-3 | - | TRBD2 | TGCGCCAGCAGCCAAGAGCCGGGACTAGCGAAGACCGGGGAGCTGTTTTTT | CASSQEPGLAKTGELFF
TRBJ2-1 | TRBV11-3 | many | - | TGTGCCAGCAGCTTAAGGGGCCCAGGCAGGGGAAATGAGCAGTTCTTC | CASSLRGPGRGNEQFF
TRBJ2-7 | TRBV9 | many | - | TGTGCCAGCAGCGTAGATCCCCTAAACTACGAGCAGTACTTC | CASSVDPLNYEQYF
TRBJ2-2 | TRBV6-5 | many | - | TGTGCCAGCAGTTATTCAGGGTTTTCCGGGGAGCTGTTTTTT | CASSYSGFSGELFF
TRBJ1-1 | TRBV6-6 | few | TRBD1 | TGTGCCAGCAGGTGGACAGGGGATACTGAAGCTTTCTTT | CASRWTGDTEAFF
TRBJ2-3 | TRBV7-3 | - | - | TGTGCTAGAGATGGTAGGGGCGCAGATACGCAGTATTTT | CARDGRGADTQYF
TRBJ2-3 | TRBV20-1 | - | TRBD2 | TGCAGTGCTAGACTAGCGGGAGTCTACAATGAGCAGTATTTT | CSARLAGVYNEQYF
TRBJ2-3 | TRBV19 | - | - | TGTGCCAGTAGTCAAGGCCCCACAGGTACGCAGTATTTT | CASSQGPTGTQYF
TRBJ2-7 | TRBV5-1 | - | - | TGCGCCAGCAGCTTAGGGGATGCGGGCTACGAGCAGTACTTC | CASSLGDAGYEQYF
TRBJ1-1 | TRBV5-8 | - | TRBD1 | TGTGCCAGCAGCGACAGGGGTTTTCGCATGAACACTGGAGCTTTCTTT | CASSDRGFRMNTGAFF
TRBJ2-7 | TRBV10-2 | many | - | TGCGCCAGCAGTGAACCGACTAGACCCTACGAGCAGTACTTC | CASSEPTRPYEQYF
TRBJ2-1 | TRBV18 | - | TRBD1 | TGTGCCAGCTCACCCCGAGGGACAGGGGGCTTTGAGCAGTTCTTC | CASSPRGTGGFEQFF